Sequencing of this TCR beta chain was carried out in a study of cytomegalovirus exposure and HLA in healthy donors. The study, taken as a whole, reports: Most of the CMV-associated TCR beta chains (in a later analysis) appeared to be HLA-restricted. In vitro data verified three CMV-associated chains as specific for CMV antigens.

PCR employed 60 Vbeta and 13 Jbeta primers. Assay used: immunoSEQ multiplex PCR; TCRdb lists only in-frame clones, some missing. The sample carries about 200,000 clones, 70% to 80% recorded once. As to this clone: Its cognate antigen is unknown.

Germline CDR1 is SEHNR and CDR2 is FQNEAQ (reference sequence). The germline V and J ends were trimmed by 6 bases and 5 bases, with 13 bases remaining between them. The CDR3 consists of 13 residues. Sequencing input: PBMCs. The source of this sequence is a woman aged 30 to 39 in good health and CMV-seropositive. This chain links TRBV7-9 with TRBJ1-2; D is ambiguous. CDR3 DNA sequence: TGTGCCAGCAGTTCCTTGGGCCTGTATGGCTACACCTTC. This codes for CASSSLGLYGYTF.